A single sample is the source of the 10 T cell receptor beta chains below, sequenced in a study of cytomegalovirus exposure and HLA in healthy donors. With 60 Vbeta and 13 Jbeta primers, the PCR was carried out. Clones were sequenced by immunoSEQ multiplex PCR, and TCRdb holds only the in-frame ones, with some missing. This table has under 250,000 clones, 60% to 80% appearing once. Input material: PBMCs. Receptors originate from a male donor in good health and CMV-seronegative.

This sequence joins TRBV18 and TRBJ2-2, with unresolved D. The germline V and J ends were trimmed by 6 bases and 6 bases, with 11 bases remaining between them. This CDR3 is built from 13 residues. Germline lookup yields CDR1 KGHSH and CDR2 LQKENI. Here the CDR3 reads CASSLDFSGELFF. The DNA for the CDR3 is TGTGCCAGCTCCCTAGACTTTTCCGGGGAGCTGTTTTTT.

This chain uses TRBV19 with TRBJ2-2, with TRBD1 as a possible D gene (5 bases). V was trimmed by 3 bases and J by 4 bases, leaving 15 bases between them. CDR1 and CDR2 from the germline V gene are LNHDA and SQIVND (reference sequence). The CDR3 consists of 16 residues. Here the CDR3 DNA reads TGTGCCAGTAGTATTAATACAGGATACTCCACCGGGGAGCTGTTTTTT. This encodes CASSINTGYSTGELFF.

This clone was found a few times. CDR3 sequence: CASSPVVTETQYF. The DNA of the CDR3 is TGTGCCAGCTCACCCGTAGTCACCGAGACCCAGTACTTC. The rearrangement links TRBV18 to TRBJ2-5; D call uncertain. CDR3 size: 13 residues. CDR1 and CDR2 from the germline V gene are KGHSH and LQKENI. V was clipped by 3 bases and J by 5 bases, with 10 bases between them. The full variable domain, with the rest looked up from reference TRBV18 and TRBJ2-5, is NAGVMQNPRHLVRRRGQEARLRCSPMKGHSHVYWYRQLPEEGLKFMVYLQKENIIDESGMPKERFSAEFPKEGPSILRIQQVVRGDSAAYFCASSPVVTETQYFGPGTRLLVL.

This clone was picked up one time. This chain joins TRBV28 and TRBJ2-1; TRBD1 matches at 7 bases. V lost 6 bases and J lost 0; bases outside the gene matches: 2. The CDR3 consists of 14 residues. In germline, CDR1 is MDHEN, CDR2 SYDVKM. The CDR3 spells CASRRTGSYNEQFF. Written as DNA, the CDR3 is TGTGCCAGCAGGAGGACAGGCTCCTACAATGAGCAGTTCTTC.

V is TRBV5-4 and J is TRBJ2-7; TRBD1 aligns across 10 bases. Trimming removed 2 bases from V and 2 bases from J; junction bases left unmatched: 4. Per germline, CDR1 SGHNT and CDR2 YYREEE (reference sequence). The CDR3 has 15 residues. This CDR3 is CASSFRDRGAYEQYF. The CDR3 DNA is TGTGCCAGCAGCTTCCGGGACAGGGGAGCCTACGAGCAGTACTTC.

The chain links TRBV2 to TRBJ2-3; 8 bases are a match to TRBD2. V shed 3 bases and J 3 bases; nucleotides not matched to a gene: 5. Per germline, CDR1 SNHLY and CDR2 FYNNEI. The CDR3 is 15 amino acids. CDR3 loop: CASSDFTGGTDTQYF. CDR3 DNA: TGTGCCAGCAGTGATTTTACGGGAGGGACAGATACGCAGTATTTT.

This clone was detected once. This chain connects TRBV19 to TRBJ2-7; D gene unclear. Germline V gene sequence: CDR1 LNHDA, CDR2 SQIVND (reference sequence). Deletions cut 5 bases from V and 6 bases from J, with 14 bases between. The CDR3 has 13 residues. The CDR3 reads CASSPKLPGEQYF. CDR3 nucleotides: TGTGCCAGTAGTCCAAAACTCCCGGGCGAGCAGTACTTC.

This clone was detected once. The J gene is TRBJ2-7, the V gene TRBV27, with 11 positions matching TRBD2. This CDR3 is built from 16 residues. V lost 5 bases to trimming and J lost 3 bases; unmatched junction nucleotides: 9. Germline lookup yields CDR1 MNHEY and CDR2 SMNVEV (reference sequence). CDR3 loop: CASSLRLAGLHYEQYF. CDR3 bases: TGTGCCAGCAGTCTACGACTAGCGGGACTGCACTACGAGCAGTACTTC.

The chain recombines TRBV5-6 with TRBJ1-2; a weak D match, TRBD1 (6 bases). V was clipped by 4 bases and J by 1 base, with 17 bases between them. The CDR3 totals 16 residues. Germline CDR1 SGHDT, CDR2 YYEEEE. The CDR3 here is CASSPQGGVSNYGYTF. The CDR3 coding sequence is TGTGCCAGCAGCCCCCAAGGGGGGGTCAGTAACTATGGCTACACCTTC.

This clone was counted a few times. The sample carries other DNA sequences with the same CDR3. The chain links TRBV11-2 to TRBJ2-7; D perhaps matches TRBD1 (6 bases). Trimming pared 3 bases from V and 2 bases from J, leaving 14 bases between. Germline CDR1 SGHAT, CDR2 FQNNGV. The CDR3 is 15 amino acids. For the CDR3, the DNA is TGTGCCAGCAGCTTGGAAGGGACATTCACCTACGAGCAGTACTTC. This encodes CASSLEGTFTYEQYF.